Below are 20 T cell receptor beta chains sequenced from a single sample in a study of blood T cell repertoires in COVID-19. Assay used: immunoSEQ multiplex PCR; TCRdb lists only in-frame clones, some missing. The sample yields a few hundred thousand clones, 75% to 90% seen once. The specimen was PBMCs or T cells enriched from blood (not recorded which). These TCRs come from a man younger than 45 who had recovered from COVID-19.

CDR3 coding DNA: TGTGCCAGCAGCCAGGGCCCCTACAATGAGCAGTTCTTC. Encoded protein: CASSQGPYNEQFF. V usage is TRBV3-1 (or the pseudogene TRBV3-2) and J usage is TRBJ2-1; D is undetermined. Germline V lookup: CDR1 LGHDT, CDR2 YNNKEL (reference sequence). This CDR3 has 13 amino acids. V dropped 3 bases and J dropped 2 bases, with 5 bases sitting between them.

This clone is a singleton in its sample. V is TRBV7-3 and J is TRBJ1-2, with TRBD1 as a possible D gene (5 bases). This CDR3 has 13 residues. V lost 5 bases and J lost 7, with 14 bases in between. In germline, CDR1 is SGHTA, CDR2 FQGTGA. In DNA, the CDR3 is TGTGCCAGCAGCCAAGCGGGGCTTAGTGGCTACACCTTC. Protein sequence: CASSQAGLSGYTF.

The DNA for the CDR3 is TGTGCCATCAGTGAACTTTTGGGCAGAGCTAACTATGGCTACACCTTC. Translation: CAISELLGRANYGYTF. V and J are TRBV10-3 and TRBJ1-2; no reliable D call. From germline, CDR1 is ENHRY and CDR2 SYGVKD. The CDR3 is 16 residues long. V was cut by 3 bases and J by 0 bases, with 14 bases left in between.

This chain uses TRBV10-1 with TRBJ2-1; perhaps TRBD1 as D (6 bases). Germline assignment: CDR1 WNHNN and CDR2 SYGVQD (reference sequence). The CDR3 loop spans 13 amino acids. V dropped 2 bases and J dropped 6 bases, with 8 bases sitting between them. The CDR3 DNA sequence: TGCGCCAGCAGTGAGGGGGGCCGCAATGAGCAGTTCTTC. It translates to CASSEGGRNEQFF.

The DNA for the CDR3 is TGTGCCAGCAGGGGACAGGGAAACTACGAGCAGTACTTC. Amino acids: CASRGQGNYEQYF. J is TRBJ2-7 and V is TRBV25-1, with 9 nucleotides matching TRBD1. The germline V gene has CDR1 MGHDK and CDR2 SYGVNS. The trim removed 6 bases at V and 3 bases at J, leaving 3 bases unmatched. CDR3 length: 13 residues.

The CDR3: CASSEAGAGQGRYNSPLHF. CDR3 DNA sequence: TGTGCCAGCAGTGAAGCCGGAGCAGGACAGGGAAGATATAATTCACCCCTCCACTTT. J is TRBJ1-6 and V is TRBV6-1, with TRBD1 matching over 8 bases. Trimming removed 0 bases from V and 4 bases from J; junction bases left unmatched: 11. The CDR3 extends over 19 amino acids. The germline CDR1 and CDR2 sequences are MNHNS and SASEGT.

The CDR3 reads CASSIGGGGEEKLFF. The CDR3 DNA follows: TGTGCCAGTAGTATAGGGGGAGGAGGAGAAGAAAAACTGTTTTTT. The rearrangement uses TRBV19 and TRBJ1-4; the D is unclear. Germline CDR1 reads LNHDA; CDR2 reads SQIVND (reference sequence). This CDR3 region has 15 residues. The germline V and J ends were trimmed by 1 base and 8 bases, with 14 bases remaining between them. Using reference TRBV19 and TRBJ1-4 for the parts outside the CDR3, the full variable domain is DGGITQSPKYLFRKEGQNVTLSCEQNLNHDAMYWYRQDPGQGLRLIYYSQIVNDFQKGDIAEGYSVSREKKESFPLTVTSAQKNPTAFYLCASSIGGGGEEKLFFGSGTQLSVL.

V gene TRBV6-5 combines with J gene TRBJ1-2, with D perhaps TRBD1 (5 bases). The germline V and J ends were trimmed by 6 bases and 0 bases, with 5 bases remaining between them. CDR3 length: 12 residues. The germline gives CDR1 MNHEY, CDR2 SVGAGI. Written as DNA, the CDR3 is TGTGCCAGCAGGGACACTAACTATGGCTACACCTTC. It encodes CASRDTNYGYTF.

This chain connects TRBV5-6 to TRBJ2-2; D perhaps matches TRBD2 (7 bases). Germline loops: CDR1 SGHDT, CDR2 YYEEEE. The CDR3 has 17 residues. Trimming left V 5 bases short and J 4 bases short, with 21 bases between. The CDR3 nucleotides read TGTGCCAGCAGTGATCTGGGGAGGGGGGCCGGCACCGGGGAGCTGTTTTTT. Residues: CASSDLGRGAGTGELFF.

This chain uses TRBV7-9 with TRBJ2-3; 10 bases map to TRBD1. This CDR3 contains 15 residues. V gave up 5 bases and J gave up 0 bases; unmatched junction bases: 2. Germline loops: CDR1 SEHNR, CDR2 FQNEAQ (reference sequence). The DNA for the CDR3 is TGTGCCAGCAGCCCGGGACAGGGGAGCACAGATACGCAGTATTTT. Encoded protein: CASSPGQGSTDTQYF.

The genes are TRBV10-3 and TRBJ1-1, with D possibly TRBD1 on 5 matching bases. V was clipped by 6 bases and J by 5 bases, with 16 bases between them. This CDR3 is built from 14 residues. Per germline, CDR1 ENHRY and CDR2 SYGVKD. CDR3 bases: TGTGCCATCAGGACTCAGGGTTTCGGGACTGAAGCTTTCTTT. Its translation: CAIRTQGFGTEAFF.

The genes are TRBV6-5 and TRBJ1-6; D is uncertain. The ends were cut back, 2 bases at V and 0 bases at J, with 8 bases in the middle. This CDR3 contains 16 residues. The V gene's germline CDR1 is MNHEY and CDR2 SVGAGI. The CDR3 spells CASSYLSSSYNSPLHF. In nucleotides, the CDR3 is TGTGCCAGCAGTTACCTCTCGAGCTCCTATAATTCACCCCTCCACTTT.

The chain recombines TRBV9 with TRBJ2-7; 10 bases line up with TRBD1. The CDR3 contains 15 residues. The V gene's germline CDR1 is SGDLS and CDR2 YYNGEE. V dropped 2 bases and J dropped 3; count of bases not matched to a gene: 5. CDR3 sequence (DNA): TGTGCCAGCAGCGTGGAGGGGGACAGGGGCTACGAGCAGTACTTC. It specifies CASSVEGDRGYEQYF.

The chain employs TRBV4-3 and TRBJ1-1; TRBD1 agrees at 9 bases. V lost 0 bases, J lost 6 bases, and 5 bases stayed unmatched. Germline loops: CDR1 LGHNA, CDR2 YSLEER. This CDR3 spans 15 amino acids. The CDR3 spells CASSQDWTGEAEAFF. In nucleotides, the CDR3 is TGCGCCAGCAGCCAAGATTGGACAGGGGAAGCTGAAGCTTTCTTT.

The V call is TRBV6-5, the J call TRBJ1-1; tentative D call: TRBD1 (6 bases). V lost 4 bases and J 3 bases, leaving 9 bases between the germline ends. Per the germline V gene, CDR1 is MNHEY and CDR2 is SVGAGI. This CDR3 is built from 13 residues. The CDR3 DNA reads TGTGCCAGCAGTTTCTGGACAGACACTGAAGCTTTCTTT. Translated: CASSFWTDTEAFF.

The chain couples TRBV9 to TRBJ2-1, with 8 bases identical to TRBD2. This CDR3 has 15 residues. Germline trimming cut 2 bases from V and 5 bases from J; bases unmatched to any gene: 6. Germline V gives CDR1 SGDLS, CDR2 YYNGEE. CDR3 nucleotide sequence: TGTGCCAGCAGCGTGCTCGGGACTAGAGACAATGAGCAGTTCTTC. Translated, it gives CASSVLGTRDNEQFF.

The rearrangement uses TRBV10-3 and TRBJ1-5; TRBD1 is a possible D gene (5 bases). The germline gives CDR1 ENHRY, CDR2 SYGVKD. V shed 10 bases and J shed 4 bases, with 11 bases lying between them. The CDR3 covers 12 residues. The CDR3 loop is CATRTSNQPQHF. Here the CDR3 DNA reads TGTGCCACTAGGACAAGTAATCAGCCCCAGCATTTT.

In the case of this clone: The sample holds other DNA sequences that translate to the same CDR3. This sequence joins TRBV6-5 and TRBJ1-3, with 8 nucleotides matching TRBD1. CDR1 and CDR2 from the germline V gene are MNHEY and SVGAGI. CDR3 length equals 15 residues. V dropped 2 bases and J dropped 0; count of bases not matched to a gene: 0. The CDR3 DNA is TGTGCCAGCAGTTACACAGGGGGCTCTGGAAACACCATATATTTT. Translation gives CASSYTGGSGNTIYF.

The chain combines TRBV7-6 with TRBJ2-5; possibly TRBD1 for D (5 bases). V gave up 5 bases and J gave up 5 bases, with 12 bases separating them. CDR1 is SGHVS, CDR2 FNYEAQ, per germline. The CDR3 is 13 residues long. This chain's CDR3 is CASSKDWGETQYF. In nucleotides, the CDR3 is TGTGCCAGCAGCAAAGATTGGGGCGAGACCCAGTACTTC.

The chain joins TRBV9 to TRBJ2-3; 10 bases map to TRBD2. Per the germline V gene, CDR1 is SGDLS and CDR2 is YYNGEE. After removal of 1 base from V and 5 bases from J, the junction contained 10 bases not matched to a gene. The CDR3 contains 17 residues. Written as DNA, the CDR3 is TGTGCCAGCAGCGTAACTTATAGCGGGGGGTTGGGAGATACGCAGTATTTT. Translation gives CASSVTYSGGLGDTQYF.